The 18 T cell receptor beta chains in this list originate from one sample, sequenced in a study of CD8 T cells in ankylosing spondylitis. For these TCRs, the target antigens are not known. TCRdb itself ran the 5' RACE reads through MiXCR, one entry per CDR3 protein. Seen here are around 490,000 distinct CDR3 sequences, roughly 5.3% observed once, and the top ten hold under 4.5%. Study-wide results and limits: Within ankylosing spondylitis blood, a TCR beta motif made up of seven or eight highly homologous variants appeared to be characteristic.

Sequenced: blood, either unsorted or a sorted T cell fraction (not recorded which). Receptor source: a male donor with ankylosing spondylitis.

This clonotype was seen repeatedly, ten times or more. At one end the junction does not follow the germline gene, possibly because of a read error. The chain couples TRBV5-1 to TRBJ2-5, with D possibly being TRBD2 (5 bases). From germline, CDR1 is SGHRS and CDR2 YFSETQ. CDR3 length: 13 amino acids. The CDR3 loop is CASSLVVGETQYF. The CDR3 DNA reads TGTGCTAGCAGCTTAGTGGTGGGGGAGACCCAGTACTTC.

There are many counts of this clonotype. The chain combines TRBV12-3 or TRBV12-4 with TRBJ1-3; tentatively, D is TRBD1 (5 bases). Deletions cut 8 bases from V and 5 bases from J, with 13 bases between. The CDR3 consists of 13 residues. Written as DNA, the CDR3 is TGTGCCAGCGTGAGGGGTTCTAGAAACACCATATATTTT. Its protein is CASVRGSRNTIYF.

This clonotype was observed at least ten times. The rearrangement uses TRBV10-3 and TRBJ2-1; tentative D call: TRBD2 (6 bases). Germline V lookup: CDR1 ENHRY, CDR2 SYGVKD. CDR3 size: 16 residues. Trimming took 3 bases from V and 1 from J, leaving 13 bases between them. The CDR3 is CAISDFSGPSYNEQFF. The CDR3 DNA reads TGTGCCATCAGTGATTTTAGCGGTCCATCCTACAATGAGCAGTTCTTC.

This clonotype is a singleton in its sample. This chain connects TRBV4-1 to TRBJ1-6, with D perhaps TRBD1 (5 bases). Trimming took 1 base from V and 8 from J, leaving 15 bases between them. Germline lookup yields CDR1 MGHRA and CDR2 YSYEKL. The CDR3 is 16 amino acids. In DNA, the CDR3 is TGCGCCAGCAGCCAAGGGGCTGGGGGGAGAGATTCACCCCTCCACTTT. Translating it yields CASSQGAGGRDSPLHF.

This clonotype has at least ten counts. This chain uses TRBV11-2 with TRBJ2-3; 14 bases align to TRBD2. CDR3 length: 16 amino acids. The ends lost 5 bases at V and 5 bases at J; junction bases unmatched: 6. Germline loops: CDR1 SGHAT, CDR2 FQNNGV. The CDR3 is CASSPTGTSGGDTQYF. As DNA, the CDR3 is TGTGCCAGCAGCCCTACCGGGACTAGCGGGGGAGATACGCAGTATTTT.

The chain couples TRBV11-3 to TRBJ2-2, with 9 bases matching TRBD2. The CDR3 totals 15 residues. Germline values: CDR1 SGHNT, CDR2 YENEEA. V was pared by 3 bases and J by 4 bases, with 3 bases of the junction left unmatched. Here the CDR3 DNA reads TGTGCCAGCAGCTTTGTGCGGGAGGGCACCGGGGAGCTGTTTTTT. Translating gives CASSFVREGTGELFF.

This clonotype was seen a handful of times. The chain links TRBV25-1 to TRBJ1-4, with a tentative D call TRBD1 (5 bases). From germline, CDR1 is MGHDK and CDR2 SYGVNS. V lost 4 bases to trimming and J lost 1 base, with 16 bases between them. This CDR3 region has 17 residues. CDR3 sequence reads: CASSVTRRDGTNEKLFF. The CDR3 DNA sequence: TGTGCCAGCAGTGTTACCCGGCGGGACGGAACTAATGAAAAACTGTTTTTT.

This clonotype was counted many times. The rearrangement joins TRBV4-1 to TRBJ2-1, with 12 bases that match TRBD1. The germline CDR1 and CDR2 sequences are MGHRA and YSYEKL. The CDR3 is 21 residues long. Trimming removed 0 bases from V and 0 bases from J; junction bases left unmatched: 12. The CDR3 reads CASSQDFRDRGLSISYNEQFF. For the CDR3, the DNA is TGCGCCAGCAGCCAAGATTTTCGGGACAGGGGGCTATCGATCTCCTACAATGAGCAGTTCTTC.

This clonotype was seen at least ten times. The CDR3, as DNA: TGTGCCAGCAGTTTCGGGTGGGTTTCAAGCTCCTACGAGCAGTACTTC. Its translation: CASSFGWVSSSYEQYF. The rearrangement links TRBV28 to TRBJ2-7, with D hard to call. Germline values: CDR1 MDHEN, CDR2 SYDVKM. Trimming took off 3 bases at V and 0 bases at J, with 15 bases between the two ends. The length of the CDR3 is 16 residues.

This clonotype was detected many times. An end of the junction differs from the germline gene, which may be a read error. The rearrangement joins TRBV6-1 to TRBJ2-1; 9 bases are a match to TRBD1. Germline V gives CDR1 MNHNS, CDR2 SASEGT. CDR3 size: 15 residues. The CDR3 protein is CASREGTGFYNEQFF. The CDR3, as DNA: TGTGCCAGCAGGGAAGGGACAGGGTTCTACAATGAGCAGTTCTTC.

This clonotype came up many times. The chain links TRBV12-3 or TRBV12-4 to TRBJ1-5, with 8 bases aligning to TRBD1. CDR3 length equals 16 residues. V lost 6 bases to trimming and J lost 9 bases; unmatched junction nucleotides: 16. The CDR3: CASSRSTGALGRPQHF. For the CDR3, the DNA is TGTGCCAGCAGCCGCTCGACAGGGGCCCTGGGGAGGCCCCAGCATTTT.

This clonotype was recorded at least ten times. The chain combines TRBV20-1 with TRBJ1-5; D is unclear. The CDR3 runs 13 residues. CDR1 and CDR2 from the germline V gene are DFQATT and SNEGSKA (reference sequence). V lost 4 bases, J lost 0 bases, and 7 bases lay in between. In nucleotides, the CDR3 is TGCAGTGCTATTGGGAGTAGCAATCAGCCCCAGCATTTT. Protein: CSAIGSSNQPQHF.

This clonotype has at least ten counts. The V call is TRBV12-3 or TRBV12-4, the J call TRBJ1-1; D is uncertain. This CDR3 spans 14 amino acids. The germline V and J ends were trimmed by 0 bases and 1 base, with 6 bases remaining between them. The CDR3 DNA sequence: TGTGCCAGCAGTTTAGCGCGTCAGAACACTGAAGCTTTCTTT. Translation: CASSLARQNTEAFF.

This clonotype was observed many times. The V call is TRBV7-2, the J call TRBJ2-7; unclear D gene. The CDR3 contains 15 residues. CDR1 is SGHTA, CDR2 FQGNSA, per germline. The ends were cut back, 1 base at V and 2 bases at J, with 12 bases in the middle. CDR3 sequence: CASSLDHRDPYEQYF. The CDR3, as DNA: TGTGCCAGCAGCTTAGATCACAGAGATCCCTACGAGCAGTACTTC.

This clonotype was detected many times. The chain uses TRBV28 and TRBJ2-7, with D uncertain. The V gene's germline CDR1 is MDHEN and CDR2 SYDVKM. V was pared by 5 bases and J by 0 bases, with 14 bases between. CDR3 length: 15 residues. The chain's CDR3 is CASSDTESISYEQYF. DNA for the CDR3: TGTGCCAGCAGTGATACAGAATCAATCTCCTACGAGCAGTACTTC.

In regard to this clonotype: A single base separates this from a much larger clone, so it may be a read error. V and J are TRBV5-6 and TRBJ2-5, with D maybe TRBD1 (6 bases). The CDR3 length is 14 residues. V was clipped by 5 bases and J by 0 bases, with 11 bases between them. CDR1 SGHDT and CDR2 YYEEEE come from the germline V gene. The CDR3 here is CASRPQGNQETQYF. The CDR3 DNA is TGTGCCAGCAGACCCCAGGGGAACCAAGAGACCCAGTACTTC.

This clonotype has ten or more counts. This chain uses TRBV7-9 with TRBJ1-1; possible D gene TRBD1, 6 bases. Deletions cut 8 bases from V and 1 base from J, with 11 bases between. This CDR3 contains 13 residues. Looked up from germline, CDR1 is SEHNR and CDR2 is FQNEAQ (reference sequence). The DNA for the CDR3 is TGTGCCAGCGCGGGGGCGGCGAACACTGAAGCTTTCTTT. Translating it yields CASAGAANTEAFF.

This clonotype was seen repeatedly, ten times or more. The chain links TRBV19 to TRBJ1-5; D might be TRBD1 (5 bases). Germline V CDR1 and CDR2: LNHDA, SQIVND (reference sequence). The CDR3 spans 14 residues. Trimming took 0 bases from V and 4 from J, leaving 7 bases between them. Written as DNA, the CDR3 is TGTGCCAGTAGTATAGATCGGGGGAATCAGCCCCAGCATTTT. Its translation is CASSIDRGNQPQHF.